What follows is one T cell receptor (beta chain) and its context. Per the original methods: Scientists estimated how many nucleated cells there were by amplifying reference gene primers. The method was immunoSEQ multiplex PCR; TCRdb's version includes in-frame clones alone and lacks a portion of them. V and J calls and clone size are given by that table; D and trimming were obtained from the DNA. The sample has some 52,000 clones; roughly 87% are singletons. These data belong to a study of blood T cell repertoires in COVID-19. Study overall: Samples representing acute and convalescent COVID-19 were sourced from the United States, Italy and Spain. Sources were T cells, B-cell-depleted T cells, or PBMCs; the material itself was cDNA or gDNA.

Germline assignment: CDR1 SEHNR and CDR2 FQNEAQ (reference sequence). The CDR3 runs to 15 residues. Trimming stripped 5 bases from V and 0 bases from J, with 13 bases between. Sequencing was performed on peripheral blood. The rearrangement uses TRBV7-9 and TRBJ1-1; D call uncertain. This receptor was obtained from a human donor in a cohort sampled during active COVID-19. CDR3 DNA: TGTGCCAGCAGCCGGGGATCCGTCATGAACACTGAAGCTTTCTTT. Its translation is CASSRGSVMNTEAFF.